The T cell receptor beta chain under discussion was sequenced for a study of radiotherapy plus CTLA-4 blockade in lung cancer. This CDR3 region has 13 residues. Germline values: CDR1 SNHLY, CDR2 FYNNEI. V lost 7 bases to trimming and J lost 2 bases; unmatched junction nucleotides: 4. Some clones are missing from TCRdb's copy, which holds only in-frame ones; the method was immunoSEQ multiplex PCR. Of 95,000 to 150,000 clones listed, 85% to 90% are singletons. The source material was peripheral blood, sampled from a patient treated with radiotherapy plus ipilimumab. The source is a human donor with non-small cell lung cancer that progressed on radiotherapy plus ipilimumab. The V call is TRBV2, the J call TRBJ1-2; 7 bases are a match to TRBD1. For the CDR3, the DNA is TGTGCCAGCACCCGGACAGGAAACTATGGCTACACCTTC. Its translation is CASTRTGNYGYTF.